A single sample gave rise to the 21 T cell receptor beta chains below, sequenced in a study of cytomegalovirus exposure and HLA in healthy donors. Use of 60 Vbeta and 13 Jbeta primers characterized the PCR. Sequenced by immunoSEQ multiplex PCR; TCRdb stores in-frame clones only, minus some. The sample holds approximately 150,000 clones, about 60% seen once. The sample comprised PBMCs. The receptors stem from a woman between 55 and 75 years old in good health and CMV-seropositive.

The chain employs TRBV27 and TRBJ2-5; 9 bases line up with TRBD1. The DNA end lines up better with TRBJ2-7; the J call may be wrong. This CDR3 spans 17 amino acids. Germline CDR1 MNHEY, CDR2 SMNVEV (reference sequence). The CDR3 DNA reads TGTGCCAGCAGTTTATCGGTCCCGGGACAGGGTTCCTACGAGCAGTACTTC. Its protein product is CASSLSVPGQGSYEQYF.

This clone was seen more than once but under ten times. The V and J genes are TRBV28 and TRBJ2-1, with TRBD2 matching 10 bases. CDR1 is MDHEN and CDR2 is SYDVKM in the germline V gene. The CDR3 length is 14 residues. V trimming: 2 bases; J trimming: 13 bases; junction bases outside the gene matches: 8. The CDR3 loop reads CASSLMGLAQHQFF. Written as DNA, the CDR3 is TGTGCCAGCAGTTTAATGGGACTAGCGCAACACCAGTTCTTC.

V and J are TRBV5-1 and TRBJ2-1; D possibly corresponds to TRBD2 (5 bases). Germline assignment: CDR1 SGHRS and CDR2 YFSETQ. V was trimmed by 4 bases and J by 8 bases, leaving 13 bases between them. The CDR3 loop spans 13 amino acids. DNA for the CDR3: TGCGCCAGCAGCCAACACGACGGGGATGAGCAGTTCTTC. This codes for CASSQHDGDEQFF.

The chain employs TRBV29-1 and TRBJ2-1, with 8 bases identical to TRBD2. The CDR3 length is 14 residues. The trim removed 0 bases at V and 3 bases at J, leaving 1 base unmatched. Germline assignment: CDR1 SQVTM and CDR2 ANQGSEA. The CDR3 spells CSVEELAVYNEQFF. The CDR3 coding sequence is TGCAGCGTTGAAGAACTAGCGGTCTACAATGAGCAGTTCTTC.

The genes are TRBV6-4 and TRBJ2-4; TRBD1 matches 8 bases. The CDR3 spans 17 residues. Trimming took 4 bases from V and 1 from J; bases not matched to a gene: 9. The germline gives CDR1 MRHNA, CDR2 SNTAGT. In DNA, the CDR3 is TGTGCCAGCAGTGGGACAGGGAGACAACTTGCCAAAAACATTCAGTACTTC. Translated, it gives CASSGTGRQLAKNIQYF.

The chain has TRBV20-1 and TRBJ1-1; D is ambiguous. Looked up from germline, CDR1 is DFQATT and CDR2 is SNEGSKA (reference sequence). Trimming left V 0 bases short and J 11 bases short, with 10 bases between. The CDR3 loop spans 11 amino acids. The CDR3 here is CSARDWPGAFF. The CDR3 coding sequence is TGCAGTGCTAGAGATTGGCCCGGGGCTTTCTTT.

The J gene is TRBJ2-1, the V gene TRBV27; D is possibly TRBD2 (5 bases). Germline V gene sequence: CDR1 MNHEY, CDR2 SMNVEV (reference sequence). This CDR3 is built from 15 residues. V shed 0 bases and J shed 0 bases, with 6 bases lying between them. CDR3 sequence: CASSLSGSSYNEQFF. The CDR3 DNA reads TGTGCCAGCAGTTTATCAGGGAGCTCCTACAATGAGCAGTTCTTC.

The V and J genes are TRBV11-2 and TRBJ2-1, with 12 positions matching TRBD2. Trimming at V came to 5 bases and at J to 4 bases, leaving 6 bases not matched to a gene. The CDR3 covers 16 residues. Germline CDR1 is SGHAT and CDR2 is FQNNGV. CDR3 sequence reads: CASSRRLAGDYNEQFF. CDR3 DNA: TGTGCCAGCAGCCGCCGACTAGCGGGAGATTACAATGAGCAGTTCTTC.

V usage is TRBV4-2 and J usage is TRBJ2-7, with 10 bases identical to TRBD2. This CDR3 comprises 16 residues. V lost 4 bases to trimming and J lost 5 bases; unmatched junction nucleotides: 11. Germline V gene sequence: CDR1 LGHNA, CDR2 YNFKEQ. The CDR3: CASSPPGSGRGNEQYF. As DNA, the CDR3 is TGTGCCAGCAGCCCCCCCGGCAGCGGGAGGGGCAACGAGCAGTACTTC.

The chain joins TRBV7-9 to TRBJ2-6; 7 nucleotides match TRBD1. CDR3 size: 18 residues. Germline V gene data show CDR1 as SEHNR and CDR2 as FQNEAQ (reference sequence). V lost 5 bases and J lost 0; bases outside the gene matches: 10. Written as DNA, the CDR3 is TGTGCCAGCAGCCGATACAGGGGACCAAGCTCTGGGGCCAACGTCCTGACTTTC. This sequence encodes CASSRYRGPSSGANVLTF.

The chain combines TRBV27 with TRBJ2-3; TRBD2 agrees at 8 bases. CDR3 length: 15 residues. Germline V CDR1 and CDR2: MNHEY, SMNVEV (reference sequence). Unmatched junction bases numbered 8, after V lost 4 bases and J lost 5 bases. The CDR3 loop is CASSSEREIVDTQYF. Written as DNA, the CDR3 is TGTGCCAGCAGTTCTGAGCGGGAGATAGTAGATACGCAGTATTTT.

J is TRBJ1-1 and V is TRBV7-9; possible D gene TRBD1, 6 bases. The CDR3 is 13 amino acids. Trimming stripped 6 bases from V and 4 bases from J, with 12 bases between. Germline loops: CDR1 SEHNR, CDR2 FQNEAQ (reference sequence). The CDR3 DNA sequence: TGTGCCAGCAGGGCTATCAGGGGCACTGAAGCTTTCTTT. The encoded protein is CASRAIRGTEAFF. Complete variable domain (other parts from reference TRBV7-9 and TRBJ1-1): DTGVSQNPRHKITKRGQNVTFRCDPISEHNRLYWYRQTLGQGPEFLTYFQNEAQLEKSRLLSDRFSAERPKGSFSTLEIQRTEQGDSAMYLCASRAIRGTEAFFGQGTRLTVV.

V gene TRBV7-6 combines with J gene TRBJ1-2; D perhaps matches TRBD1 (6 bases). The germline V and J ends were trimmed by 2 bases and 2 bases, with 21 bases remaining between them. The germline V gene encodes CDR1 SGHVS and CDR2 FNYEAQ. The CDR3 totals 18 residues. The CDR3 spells CASSLPPGGLMLNYGYTF. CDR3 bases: TGTGCCAGCAGCTTACCCCCTGGGGGCCTTATGCTAAACTATGGCTACACCTTC.

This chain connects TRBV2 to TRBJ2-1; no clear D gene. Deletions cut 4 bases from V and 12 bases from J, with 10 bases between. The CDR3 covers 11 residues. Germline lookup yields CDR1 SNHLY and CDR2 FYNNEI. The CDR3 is CASSGEVGQFF. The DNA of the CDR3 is TGTGCCAGCAGTGGAGAAGTTGGGCAGTTCTTC. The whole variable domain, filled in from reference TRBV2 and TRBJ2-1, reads EPEVTQTPSHQVTQMGQEVILRCVPISNHLYFYWYRQILGQKVEFLVSFYNNEISEKSEIFDDQFSVERPDGSNFTLKIRSTKLEDSAMYFCASSGEVGQFFGPGTRLTVL.

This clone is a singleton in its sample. The CDR3, as DNA: TGTGCCAGCAGCTCTTTAGCCAAAAACATTCAGTACTTC. This encodes CASSSLAKNIQYF. This chain joins TRBV7-9 and TRBJ2-4; D unclear. The V gene lost 4 bases and the J gene lost 0 bases, with 4 bases spanning the gap. This CDR3 contains 13 residues. Per the germline V gene, CDR1 is SEHNR and CDR2 is FQNEAQ (reference sequence). Supplemented by reference TRBV7-9 and TRBJ2-4, the full variable domain reads DTGVSQNPRHKITKRGQNVTFRCDPISEHNRLYWYRQTLGQGPEFLTYFQNEAQLEKSRLLSDRFSAERPKGSFSTLEIQRTEQGDSAMYLCASSSLAKNIQYFGAGTRLSVL.

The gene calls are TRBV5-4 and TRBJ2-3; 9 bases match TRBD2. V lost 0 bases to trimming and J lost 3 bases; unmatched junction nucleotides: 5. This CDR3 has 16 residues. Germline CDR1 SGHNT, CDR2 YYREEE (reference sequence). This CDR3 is CASSLAASGETDTQYF. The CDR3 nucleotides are TGTGCCAGCAGCTTGGCAGCTAGCGGGGAGACAGATACGCAGTATTTT. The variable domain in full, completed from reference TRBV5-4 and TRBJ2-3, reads ETGVTQSPTHLIKTRGQQVTLRCSSQSGHNTVSWYQQALGQGPQFIFQYYREEENGRGNFPPRFSGLQFPNYSSELNVNALELDDSALYLCASSLAASGETDTQYFGPGTRLTVL.

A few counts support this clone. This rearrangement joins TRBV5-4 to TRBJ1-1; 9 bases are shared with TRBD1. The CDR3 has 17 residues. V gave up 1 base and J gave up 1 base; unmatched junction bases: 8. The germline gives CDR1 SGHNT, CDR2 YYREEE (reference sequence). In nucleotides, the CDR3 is TGTGCCAGCAGCTTGAAACTAGACAGGGGGAGGAACACTGAAGCTTTCTTT. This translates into CASSLKLDRGRNTEAFF. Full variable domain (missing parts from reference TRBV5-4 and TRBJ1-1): ETGVTQSPTHLIKTRGQQVTLRCSSQSGHNTVSWYQQALGQGPQFIFQYYREEENGRGNFPPRFSGLQFPNYSSELNVNALELDDSALYLCASSLKLDRGRNTEAFFGQGTRLTVV.

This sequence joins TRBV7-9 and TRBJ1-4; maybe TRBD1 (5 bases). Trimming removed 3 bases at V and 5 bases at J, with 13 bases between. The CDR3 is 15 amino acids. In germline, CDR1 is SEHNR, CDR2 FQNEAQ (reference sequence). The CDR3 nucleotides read TGTGCCAGCAGCTTCCCAAGGGGCGCGAATGAAAAACTGTTTTTT. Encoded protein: CASSFPRGANEKLFF.

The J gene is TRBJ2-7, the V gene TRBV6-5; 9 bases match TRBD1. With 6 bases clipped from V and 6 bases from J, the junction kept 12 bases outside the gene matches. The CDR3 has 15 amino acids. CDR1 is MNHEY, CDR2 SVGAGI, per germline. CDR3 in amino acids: CASSPGTGFFTEQYF. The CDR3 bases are TGTGCCAGCAGCCCCGGGACAGGGTTTTTCACCGAGCAGTACTTC.

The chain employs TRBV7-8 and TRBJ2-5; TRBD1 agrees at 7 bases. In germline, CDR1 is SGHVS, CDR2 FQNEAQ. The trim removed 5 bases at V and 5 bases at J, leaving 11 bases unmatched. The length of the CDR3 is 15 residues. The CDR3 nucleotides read TGTGCCAGCAGCCGGCAGACAGGGTCGGGGGAGACCCAGTACTTC. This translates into CASSRQTGSGETQYF.

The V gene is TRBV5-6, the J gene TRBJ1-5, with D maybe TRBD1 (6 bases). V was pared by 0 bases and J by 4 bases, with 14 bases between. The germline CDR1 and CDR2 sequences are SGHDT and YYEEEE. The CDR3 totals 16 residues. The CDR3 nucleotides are TGTGCCAGCAGCTTGGTGGAGGGGGGGTTAAATCAGCCCCAGCATTTT. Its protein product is CASSLVEGGLNQPQHF.